Below, one T cell receptor beta chain is given with its context. This clonotype was observed once. Its cognate antigen has yet to be identified. A much larger clonotype is one base distant, so this may be a read error. This sample was taken from a study of T cells in Graves' hyperthyroidism and ophthalmopathy (dated by TCRdb to the late 2010s). Turning to the overall study: Peripheral blood samples were taken at the time of initial diagnosis, prior to any treatment. The paper reports TCR Vbeta CDR3 sequencing of 130 to 150 peripheral blood samples: around 45 ophthalmopathy, fewer than 80 hyperthyroidism and roughly 17 progressor patients. Prospective prediction of ophthalmopathy was tested in an independent validation cohort of some 20 hyperthyroidism patients and some 17 patients who later progressed to ophthalmopathy. Thyroid tissue and blood T-cell repertoires from roughly six Graves' hyperthyroidism patients were also compared in the study. For training and testing, the 100 patients in the discovery cohort were randomly divided in a 7:3 ratio. Following sampling, methimazole starting at 30 mg daily was given to hyperthyroidism patients, and high-dose intravenous methylprednisolone was given to ophthalmopathy patients. TCR V-J signatures able to tell the groups apart were searched for in a discovery cohort of some 100 patients, of whom fewer than 45 had Graves' ophthalmopathy and more than 55 had stable Graves' hyperthyroidism.

CDR1 is given as SGDLS and CDR2 as YYNGEE, both from the germline V gene. The CDR3 holds 12 amino acids from the cysteine to the phenylalanine. Only the CDR3 region is kept as DNA, spanning 36 bases read in frame from base 1. The paper's findings and limits, for the study overall: Sample size was not statistically predetermined, and blinding of investigators to group allocation was not performed. In validation, the model predicted progression to ophthalmopathy with about 71% sensitivity and about 72% specificity, a median of around six months before onset. A model built on a 13 V-J signature distinguished ophthalmopathy from stable hyperthyroidism, reaching roughly 88% sensitivity and around 81% specificity in cross-validation and 80%/75% in testing. Blood samples also contained most of the expanded thyroid clonotypes (frequency above 0.001), which suggests that blood repertoires may reflect thyroid immune responses.

A patient counted as having stable Graves' hyperthyroidism if no progression to ophthalmopathy occurred over 18 months of follow-up. Hyperthyroidism patients were newly diagnosed, had a disease duration of under 2 months, and were aged 18 to 65 years. Any patient with an uncontrolled infection, another autoimmune disease, pregnancy or lactation was excluded. Clinical symptoms, serum thyroxine and TRAb, thyroid ultrasound, and orbital computed tomography formed the basis for the diagnoses. PBMCs were isolated from 7.5 to 10 ml of fresh peripheral blood by Ficoll-Paque density gradient centrifugation. Trizol reagent was used to extract total RNA, and RNA quality was then checked on an Agilent 2100 Bioanalyzer. Amplification of TCR beta CDR3 regions was carried out from RNA transcripts. The TCR CDR3 was subjected to a first round of RT-PCR using the HTBI primer set and the Qiagen OneStep RT-PCR kit. A second multiplex PCR round built the libraries, followed by size selection and purification. Paired-end sequencing of the libraries was performed with 100 bp reads on an Illumina HiSeq2000. From the authors' description of their analysis: SOAPnuke was used to process the raw data, with reads discarded if the reads contained adapters or uncalled bases, had a mean Phred below 15, or lacked an exact constant-primer or identifier match. COPE v1.2.5 was used to merge the high-quality paired reads, and each unique nucleotide sequence was defined as a clonotype. Clonotypes were aligned to IMGT TRBV, TRBD and TRBJ reference segments using MiTCR v1.1. Only V-J combinations with frequency above 0.0001, covering about 99% of repertoires, were analysed. A TCS score was defined as the ratio between F50 (clonal expansion) and ExV (chaos), using BLOSUM62-based TCRdist between CDR3 peptides within each V-J. Welch's t-statistics and random forest reduced around 520 V-J features to some 14, which were used in a naive Bayes classifier (R e1071). The Morisita-Horn index was used to measure how similar the thyroid and blood repertoires were. TCRdb reworked the public reads: Q25 trimming with fastp, MiXCR clone assembly, productive beta chains retained. Each entry is one CDR3 protein sequence, shown with its most common DNA and genes. Clone size and V and J calls follow TCRdb, not the original study. The sample contains hundreds of thousands of distinct CDR3 sequences, 35% of them found a single time. Less than 35% of the sample goes to the ten largest clones.

The sample taken for sequencing was blood. This chain is built from TRBV9 and TRBJ1-3; there is no confident call for the D gene. This receptor was taken from a woman between 35 and 50 years old with Graves' hyperthyroidism. The CDR3 amino acid sequence is: CAGSGHESPIYF. The DNA sequence is given as TGTGCCGGCAGCGGCCACGAATCACCCATATATTTT.